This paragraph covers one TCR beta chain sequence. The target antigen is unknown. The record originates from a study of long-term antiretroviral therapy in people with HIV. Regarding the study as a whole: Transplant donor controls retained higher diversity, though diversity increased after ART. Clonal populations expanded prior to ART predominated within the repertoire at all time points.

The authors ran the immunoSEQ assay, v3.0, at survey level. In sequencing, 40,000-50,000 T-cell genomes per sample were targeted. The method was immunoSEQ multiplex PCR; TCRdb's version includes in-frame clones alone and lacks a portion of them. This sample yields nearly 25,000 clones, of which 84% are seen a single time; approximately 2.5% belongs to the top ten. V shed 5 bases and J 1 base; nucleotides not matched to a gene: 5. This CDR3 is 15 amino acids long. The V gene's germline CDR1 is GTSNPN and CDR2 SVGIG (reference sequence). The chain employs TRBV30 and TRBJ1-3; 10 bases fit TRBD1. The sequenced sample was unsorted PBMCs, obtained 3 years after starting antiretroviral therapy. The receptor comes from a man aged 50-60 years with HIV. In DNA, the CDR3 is TGTGCCTGGGCCCGGACAGGGGGGTCTGGAAACACCATATATTTT. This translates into CAWARTGGSGNTIYF. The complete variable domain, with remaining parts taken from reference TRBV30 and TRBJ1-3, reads SQTIHQWPATLVQPVGSPLSLECTVEGTSNPNLYWYRQAAGRGLQLLFYSVGIGQISSEVPQNLSASRPQDRQFILSSKKLLLSDSGFYLCAWARTGGSGNTIYFGEGSWLTVV.